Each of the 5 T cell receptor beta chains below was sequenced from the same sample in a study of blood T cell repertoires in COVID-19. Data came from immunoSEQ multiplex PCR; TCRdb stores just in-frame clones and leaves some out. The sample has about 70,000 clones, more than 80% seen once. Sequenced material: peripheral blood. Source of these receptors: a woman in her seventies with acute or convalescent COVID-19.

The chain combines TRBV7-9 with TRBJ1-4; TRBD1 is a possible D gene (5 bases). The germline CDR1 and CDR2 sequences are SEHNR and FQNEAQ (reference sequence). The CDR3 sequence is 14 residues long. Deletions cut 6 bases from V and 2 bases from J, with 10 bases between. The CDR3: CASRAGPTNEKLFF. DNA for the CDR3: TGTGCCAGCAGGGCGGGACCTACTAATGAAAAACTGTTTTTT.

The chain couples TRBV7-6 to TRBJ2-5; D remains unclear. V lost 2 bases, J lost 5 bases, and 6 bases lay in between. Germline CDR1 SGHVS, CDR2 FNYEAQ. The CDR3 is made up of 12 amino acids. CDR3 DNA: TGTGCCAGCAGCTTATTTCCTGAGACCCAGTACTTC. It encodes CASSLFPETQYF.

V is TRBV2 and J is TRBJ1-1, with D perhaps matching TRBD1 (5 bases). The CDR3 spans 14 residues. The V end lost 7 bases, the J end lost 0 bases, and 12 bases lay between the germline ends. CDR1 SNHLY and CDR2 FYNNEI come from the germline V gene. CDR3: CASKAGRMNTEAFF. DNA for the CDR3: TGTGCCAGCAAGGCAGGGAGGATGAACACTGAAGCTTTCTTT.

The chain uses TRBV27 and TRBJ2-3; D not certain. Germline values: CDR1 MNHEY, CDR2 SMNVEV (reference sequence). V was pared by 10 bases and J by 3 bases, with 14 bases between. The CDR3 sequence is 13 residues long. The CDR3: CATLQLRTDTQYF. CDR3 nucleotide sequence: TGTGCCACATTACAGCTCCGGACAGATACGCAGTATTTT.

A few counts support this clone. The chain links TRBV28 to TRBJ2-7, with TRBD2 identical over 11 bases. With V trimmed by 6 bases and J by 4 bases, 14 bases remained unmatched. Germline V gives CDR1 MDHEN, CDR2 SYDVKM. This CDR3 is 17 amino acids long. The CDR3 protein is CASRPLFTSGSSYEQYF. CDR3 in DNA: TGTGCCAGCAGGCCCCTCTTCACTAGCGGGAGTTCATACGAGCAGTACTTC.